Sequencing of this T cell receptor (beta chain) was carried out in a study of cytomegalovirus exposure and HLA in healthy donors. Generated by immunoSEQ multiplex PCR, the TCRdb table keeps only in-frame clones and is missing some. The repertoire holds approximately 200,000 clones, with 75% to 90% as singletons. Turning to this clone: The antigen is unknown.

Study-wide results and limits: Many donors shared some public TCRs, even though most TCR sequences were rare.

Germline lookup yields CDR1 GTSNPN and CDR2 SVGIG (reference sequence). This CDR3 contains 13 residues. J lost 3 bases, V lost 5 bases, and 4 bases had no gene match. J is TRBJ1-2 and V is TRBV30, with 9 bases fitting TRBD1. This TCR came from a man between 18 and 35 years old in good health and CMV-seropositive. Sequencing was carried out using PBMCs. CDR3 in DNA: TGTGCCTGGTCGGACAGGGGCTACTATGGCTACACCTTC. It yields the protein CAWSDRGYYGYTF.